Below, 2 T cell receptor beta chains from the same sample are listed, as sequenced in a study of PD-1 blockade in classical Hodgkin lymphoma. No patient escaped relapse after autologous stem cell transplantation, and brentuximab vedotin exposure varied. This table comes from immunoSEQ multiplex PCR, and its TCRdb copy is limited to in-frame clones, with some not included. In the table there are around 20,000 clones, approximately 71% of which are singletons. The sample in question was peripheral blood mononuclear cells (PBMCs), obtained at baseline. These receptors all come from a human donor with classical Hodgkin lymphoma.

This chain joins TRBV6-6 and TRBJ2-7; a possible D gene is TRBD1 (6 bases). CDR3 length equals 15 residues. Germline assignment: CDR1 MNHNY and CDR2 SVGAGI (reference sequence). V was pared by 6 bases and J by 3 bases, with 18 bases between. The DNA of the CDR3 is TGTGCCAGCAGCAGACTCGGGACACTCCACTACGAGCAGTACTTC. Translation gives CASSRLGTLHYEQYF.

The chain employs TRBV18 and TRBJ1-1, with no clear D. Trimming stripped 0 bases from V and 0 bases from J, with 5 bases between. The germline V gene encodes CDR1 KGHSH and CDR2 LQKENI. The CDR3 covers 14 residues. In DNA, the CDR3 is TGTGCCAGCTCACCACCAGGGCTGAACACTGAAGCTTTCTTT. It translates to CASSPPGLNTEAFF.